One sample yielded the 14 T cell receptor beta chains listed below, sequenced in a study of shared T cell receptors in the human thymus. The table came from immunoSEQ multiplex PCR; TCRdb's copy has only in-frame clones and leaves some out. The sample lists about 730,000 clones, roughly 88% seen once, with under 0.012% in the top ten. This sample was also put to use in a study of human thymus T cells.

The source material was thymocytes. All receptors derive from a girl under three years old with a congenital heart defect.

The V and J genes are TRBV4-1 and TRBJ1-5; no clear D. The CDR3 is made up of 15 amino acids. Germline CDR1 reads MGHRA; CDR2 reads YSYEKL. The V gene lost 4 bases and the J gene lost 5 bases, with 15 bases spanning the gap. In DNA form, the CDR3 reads TGCGCCAGCAGCCCTAATCCTCCCTTTTATCAGCCCCAGCATTTT. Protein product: CASSPNPPFYQPQHF.

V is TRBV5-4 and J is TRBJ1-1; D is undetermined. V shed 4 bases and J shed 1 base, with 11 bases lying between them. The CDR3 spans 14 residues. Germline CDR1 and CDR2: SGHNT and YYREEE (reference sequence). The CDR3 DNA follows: TGTGCCAGCAGCGCCACACGGGAGAACACTGAAGCTTTCTTT. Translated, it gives CASSATRENTEAFF.

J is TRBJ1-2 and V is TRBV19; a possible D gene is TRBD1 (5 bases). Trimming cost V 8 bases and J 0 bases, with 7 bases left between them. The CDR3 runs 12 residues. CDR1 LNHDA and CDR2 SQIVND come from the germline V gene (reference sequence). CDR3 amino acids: CASRRANYGYTF. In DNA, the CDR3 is TGTGCCAGTCGCAGGGCTAACTATGGCTACACCTTC.

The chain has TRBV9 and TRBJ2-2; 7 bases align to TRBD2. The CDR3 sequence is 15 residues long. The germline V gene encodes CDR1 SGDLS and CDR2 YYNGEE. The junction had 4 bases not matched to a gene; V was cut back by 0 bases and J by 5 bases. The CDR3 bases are TGTGCCAGCAGCGTAGTCCAGGGAGGGACCGGGGAGCTGTTTTTT. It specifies CASSVVQGGTGELFF.

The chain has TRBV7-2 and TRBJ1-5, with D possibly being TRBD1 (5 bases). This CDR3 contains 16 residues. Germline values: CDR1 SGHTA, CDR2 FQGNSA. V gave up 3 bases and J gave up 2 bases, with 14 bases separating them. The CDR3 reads CASSLYSGLGNQPQHF. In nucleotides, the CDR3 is TGTGCCAGCAGCTTGTATTCAGGGCTTGGCAATCAGCCCCAGCATTTT.

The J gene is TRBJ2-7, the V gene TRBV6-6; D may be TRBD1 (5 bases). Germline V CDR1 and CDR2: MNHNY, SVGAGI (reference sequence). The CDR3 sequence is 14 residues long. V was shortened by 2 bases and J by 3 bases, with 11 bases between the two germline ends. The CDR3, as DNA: TGTGCCAGCAGTTACGGTGTCAGGGACTACGAGCAGTACTTC. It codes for CASSYGVRDYEQYF.

For the CDR3, the DNA is TGTGCCAGCTCACCGGGACAGGGGGCGCGGACCGGGGAGCTGTTTTTT. Translation: CASSPGQGARTGELFF. V usage is TRBV18 and J usage is TRBJ2-2, with 12 positions matching TRBD1. Germline CDR1 KGHSH, CDR2 LQKENI. This CDR3 region has 16 residues. Losses at the gene ends were 3 bases for V and 5 bases for J; bases not matched to a gene: 4.

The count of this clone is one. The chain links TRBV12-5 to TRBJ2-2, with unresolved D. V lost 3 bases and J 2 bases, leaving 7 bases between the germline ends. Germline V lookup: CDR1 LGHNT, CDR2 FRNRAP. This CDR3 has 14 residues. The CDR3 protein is CASGFRVNTGELFF. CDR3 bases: TGTGCTAGTGGTTTCCGGGTTAACACCGGGGAGCTGTTTTTT.

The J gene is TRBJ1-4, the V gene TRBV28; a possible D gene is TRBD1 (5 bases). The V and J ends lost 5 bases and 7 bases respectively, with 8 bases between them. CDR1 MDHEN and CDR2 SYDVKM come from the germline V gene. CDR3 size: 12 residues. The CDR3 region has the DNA TGTGCCAGCAGTGGCGACAGTGAAAAACTGTTTTTT. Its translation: CASSGDSEKLFF.

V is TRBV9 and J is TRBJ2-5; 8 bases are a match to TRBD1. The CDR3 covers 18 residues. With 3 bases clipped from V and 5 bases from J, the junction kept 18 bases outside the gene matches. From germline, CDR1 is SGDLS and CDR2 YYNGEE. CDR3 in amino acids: CASSASRDSQGAGETQYF. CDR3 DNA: TGTGCCAGCAGCGCCAGCCGTGATTCCCAGGGGGCCGGCGAGACCCAGTACTTC.

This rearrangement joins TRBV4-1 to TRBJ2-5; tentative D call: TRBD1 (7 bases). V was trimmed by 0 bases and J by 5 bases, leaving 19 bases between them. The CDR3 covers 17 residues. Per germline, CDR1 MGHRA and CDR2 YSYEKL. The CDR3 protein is CASSQDPGGGIRETQYF. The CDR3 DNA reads TGCGCCAGCAGCCAAGATCCTGGAGGGGGCATTAGGGAGACCCAGTACTTC.

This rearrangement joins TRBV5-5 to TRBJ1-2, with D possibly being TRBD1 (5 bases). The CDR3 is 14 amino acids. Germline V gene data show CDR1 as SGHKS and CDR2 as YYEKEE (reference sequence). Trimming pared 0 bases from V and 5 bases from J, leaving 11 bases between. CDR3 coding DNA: TGTGCCAGCAGCTTGGTTTCCAGGGTATATGGCTACACCTTC. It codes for CASSLVSRVYGYTF.

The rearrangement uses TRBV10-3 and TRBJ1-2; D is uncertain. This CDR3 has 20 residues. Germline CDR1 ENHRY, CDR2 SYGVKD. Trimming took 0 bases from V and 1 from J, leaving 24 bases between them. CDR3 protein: CAISESNQRVEPRINYGYTF. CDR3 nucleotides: TGTGCCATCAGTGAGTCGAATCAGCGCGTCGAACCGCGGATTAACTATGGCTACACCTTC.

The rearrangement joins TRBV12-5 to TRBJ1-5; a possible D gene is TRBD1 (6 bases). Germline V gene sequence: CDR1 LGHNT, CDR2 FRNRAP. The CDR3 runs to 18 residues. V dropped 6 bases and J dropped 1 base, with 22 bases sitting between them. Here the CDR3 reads CASGVNREGGGSNQPQHF. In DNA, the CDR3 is TGTGCTAGTGGGGTAAACAGGGAGGGTGGGGGGAGCAATCAGCCCCAGCATTTT.